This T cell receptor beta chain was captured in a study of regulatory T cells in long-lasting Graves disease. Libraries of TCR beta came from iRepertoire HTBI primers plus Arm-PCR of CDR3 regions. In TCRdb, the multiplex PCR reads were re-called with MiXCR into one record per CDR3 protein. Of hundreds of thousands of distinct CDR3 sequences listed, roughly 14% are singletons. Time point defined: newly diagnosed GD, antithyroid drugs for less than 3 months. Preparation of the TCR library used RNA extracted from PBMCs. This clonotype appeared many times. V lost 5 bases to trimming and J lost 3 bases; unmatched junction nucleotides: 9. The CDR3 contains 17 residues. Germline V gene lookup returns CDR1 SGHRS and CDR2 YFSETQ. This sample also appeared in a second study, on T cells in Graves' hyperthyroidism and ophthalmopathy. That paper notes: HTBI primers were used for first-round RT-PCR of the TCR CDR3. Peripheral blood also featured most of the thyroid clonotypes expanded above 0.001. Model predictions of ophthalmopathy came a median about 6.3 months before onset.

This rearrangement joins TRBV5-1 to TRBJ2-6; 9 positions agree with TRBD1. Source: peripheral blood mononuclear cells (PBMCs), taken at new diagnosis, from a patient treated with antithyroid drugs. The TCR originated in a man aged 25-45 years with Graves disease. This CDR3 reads CASRFQTGGHGANVLTF. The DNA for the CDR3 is TGCGCCAGCAGATTTCAAACAGGGGGCCATGGGGCCAACGTCCTGACTTTC. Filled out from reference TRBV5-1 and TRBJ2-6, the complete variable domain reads KAGVTQTPRYLIKTRGQQVTLSCSPISGHRSVSWYQQTPGQGLQFLFEYFSETQRNKGNFPGRFSGRQFSNSRSEMNVSTLELGDSALYLCASRFQTGGHGANVLTFGAGSRLTVL.